A single sample gave rise to the 18 T cell receptor beta chains below, sequenced in a study of blood T cell repertoires in COVID-19. Method: immunoSEQ multiplex PCR; TCRdb's copy keeps in-frame clones and lacks some. The table includes tens of thousands of clones, about 81% detected once. The specimen sequenced was peripheral blood. These receptor sequences come from an elderly man with acute or convalescent COVID-19.

This clone was observed a single time. The J gene is TRBJ1-1, the V gene TRBV5-6; the D gene is possibly TRBD1 (5 bases). Germline CDR1 reads SGHDT; CDR2 reads YYEEEE. This CDR3 region has 14 residues. The germline V and J ends were trimmed by 6 bases and 1 base, with 13 bases remaining between them. This CDR3 reads CASNLQVWNTEAFF. The CDR3 region has the DNA TGTGCCAGCAATCTACAGGTATGGAACACTGAAGCTTTCTTT.

The rearrangement uses TRBV30 and TRBJ2-7; TRBD2 matches 13 bases. From germline, CDR1 is GTSNPN and CDR2 SVGIG (reference sequence). The CDR3 loop spans 15 amino acids. The CDR3 DNA sequence: TGTGCTTCCGGACTAGCGGGGGCCTCTGCCGGCGAGCAGTACTTC. Encoded protein: CASGLAGASAGEQYF.

The chain joins TRBV3-1 (or the pseudogene TRBV3-2) to TRBJ1-2; 7 bases line up with TRBD1. V shed 6 bases, J shed 4 bases, and the junction held 5 bases outside the gene matches. The germline gives CDR1 LGHDT, CDR2 YNNKEL (reference sequence). CDR3 size: 13 residues. The CDR3 here is CASSRAGGYGYTF. CDR3 in DNA: TGTGCCAGCAGTCGAGCAGGGGGCTATGGCTACACCTTC.

This chain joins TRBV19 and TRBJ2-1; TRBD1 might be the D (5 bases). V gave up 4 bases and J gave up 7 bases, with 14 bases separating them. From germline, CDR1 is LNHDA and CDR2 SQIVND (reference sequence). CDR3 length equals 14 residues. The CDR3 loop is CASSNGDSRNEQFF. The CDR3 nucleotides are TGTGCCAGTAGTAACGGAGACAGTCGAAATGAGCAGTTCTTC.

The rearrangement uses TRBV19 and TRBJ1-5; no clear D gene. V was cut by 3 bases and J by 4 bases, with 13 bases left in between. The CDR3 is 15 residues long. Germline V gene data show CDR1 as LNHDA and CDR2 as SQIVND (reference sequence). As DNA, the CDR3 is TGTGCCAGTAGTATTAATTGGGCAGTTAATCAGCCCCAGCATTTT. Protein: CASSINWAVNQPQHF.

This clone was seen more than once but under ten times. This chain joins TRBV2 and TRBJ1-2, with unresolved D. The CDR3 length is 13 residues. V was shortened by 6 bases and J by 3 bases, with 11 bases between the two germline ends. Germline V gene sequence: CDR1 SNHLY, CDR2 FYNNEI. The CDR3 sequence: CASRLVLDYGYTF. CDR3 coding DNA: TGTGCCAGCAGACTAGTCCTGGACTATGGCTACACCTTC.

The chain joins TRBV2 to TRBJ1-6, with D possibly being TRBD1 (6 bases). The CDR3 runs to 14 residues. Per germline, CDR1 SNHLY and CDR2 FYNNEI. V was trimmed by 8 bases and J by 3 bases, leaving 11 bases between them. CDR3 sequence (DNA): TGTGCCAGCCGTGGACAGAACTATAATTCACCCCTCCACTTT. This codes for CASRGQNYNSPLHF.

A few counts support this clone. J is TRBJ2-2 and V is TRBV29-1; D perhaps matches TRBD1 (6 bases). The CDR3 has 16 residues. From germline, CDR1 is SQVTM and CDR2 ANQGSEA. V was cut by 4 bases and J by 6 bases, with 21 bases left in between. The CDR3 region is CSVAGLGNRAPGELFF. The DNA for the CDR3 is TGCAGCGTTGCGGGTCTTGGGAACAGGGCACCCGGGGAGCTGTTTTTT.

The V gene is TRBV7-6, the J gene TRBJ2-1, with D unclear. V lost 0 bases to trimming and J lost 1 base, with 7 bases between them. The CDR3 sequence is 15 residues long. From germline, CDR1 is SGHVS and CDR2 FNYEAQ. The CDR3 region is CASSLASVSYNEQFF. The CDR3 DNA follows: TGTGCCAGCAGCTTAGCGTCGGTGTCCTACAATGAGCAGTTCTTC.

This chain uses TRBV3-1 (or the pseudogene TRBV3-2) with TRBJ2-5; D gene unclear. Germline V gene sequence: CDR1 LGHDT, CDR2 YNNKEL (reference sequence). This CDR3 comprises 14 residues. The germline V and J ends were trimmed by 0 bases and 5 bases, with 10 bases remaining between them. The CDR3 here is CASSQDSVWETQYF. The CDR3 DNA reads TGTGCCAGCAGCCAAGATTCGGTATGGGAGACCCAGTACTTC.

The rearrangement joins TRBV3-1 (or the pseudogene TRBV3-2) to TRBJ1-2; D is unresolved. This CDR3 has 14 amino acids. CDR1 and CDR2 (germline): LGHDT, YNNKEL (reference sequence). With 0 bases removed from V and 8 bases from J, the gap between germline ends came to 13 bases. CDR3 loop: CASSQDHMPGGYTF. For the CDR3, the DNA is TGTGCCAGCAGCCAAGATCACATGCCTGGCGGCTACACCTTC.

V is TRBV13 and J is TRBJ1-4, with a tentative D call TRBD1 (6 bases). This CDR3 comprises 13 residues. Germline V gene data show CDR1 as PRHDT and CDR2 as FYEKMQ (reference sequence). V lost 5 bases, J lost 8 bases, and 12 bases lay in between. The CDR3 sequence is CASSIQGREKLFF. CDR3 nucleotides: TGTGCCAGCAGCATACAGGGACGAGAAAAACTGTTTTTT.

The gene calls are TRBV7-2 and TRBJ1-1; no definite D call. The CDR3 consists of 15 residues. Per germline, CDR1 SGHTA and CDR2 FQGNSA. Trimming pared 4 bases from V and 1 base from J, leaving 13 bases between. CDR3 in DNA: TGTGCCAGCAGCTCAATCATCGGCGGGAACACTGAAGCTTTCTTT. Encoded protein: CASSSIIGGNTEAFF.

V usage is TRBV6-1 and J usage is TRBJ1-2; D not resolved. V was trimmed by 1 base and J by 6 bases, leaving 15 bases between them. CDR1 is MNHNS, CDR2 SASEGT, per germline. The CDR3 extends over 15 amino acids. CDR3 amino acids: CASSEGAPRYNGYTF. The CDR3 DNA follows: TGTGCCAGCAGTGAAGGGGCGCCACGCTATAATGGCTACACCTTC.

The chain couples TRBV18 to TRBJ1-5, with 7 nucleotides matching TRBD1. Unmatched junction bases numbered 6, after V lost 4 bases and J lost 0 bases. The CDR3 covers 16 residues. Looked up from germline, CDR1 is KGHSH and CDR2 is LQKENI. In DNA, the CDR3 is TGTGCCAGCTCACACGACAGGGTTAGTAGCAATCAGCCCCAGCATTTT. Protein: CASSHDRVSSNQPQHF.

This clone has more than one count but fewer than ten. J is TRBJ2-1 and V is TRBV11-2; the D gene is possibly TRBD2 (5 bases). Trimming removed 1 base at V and 12 bases at J, with 10 bases between. The CDR3 is made up of 12 amino acids. The germline gives CDR1 SGHAT, CDR2 FQNNGV. The CDR3 nucleotides read TGTGCCAGCAGCTTAGTCGAGGGTGTGCAGTTCTTC. Translated, it gives CASSLVEGVQFF.

V usage is TRBV7-9 and J usage is TRBJ1-2; D ambiguous. The CDR3 runs 14 residues. Trimming cost V 3 bases and J 1 base, with 9 bases left between them. Germline assignment: CDR1 SEHNR and CDR2 FQNEAQ (reference sequence). The CDR3 protein is CASSLGQNNYGYTF. The CDR3 coding sequence is TGTGCCAGCAGCTTGGGCCAGAATAACTATGGCTACACCTTC. The full variable domain, with the rest looked up from reference TRBV7-9 and TRBJ1-2, is DTGVSQNPRHKITKRGQNVTFRCDPISEHNRLYWYRQTLGQGPEFLTYFQNEAQLEKSRLLSDRFSAERPKGSFSTLEIQRTEQGDSAMYLCASSLGQNNYGYTFGSGTRLTVV.

This clone came up once. The chain combines TRBV19 with TRBJ2-2; tentatively, D is TRBD2 (7 bases). CDR3 length: 17 amino acids. Deletions cut 3 bases from V and 7 bases from J, with 21 bases between. In germline, CDR1 is LNHDA, CDR2 SQIVND (reference sequence). The CDR3 DNA reads TGTGCCAGTAGTATTCTAGGGAGGGGGGCCCAGCTCGGGGAGCTGTTTTTT. Translation gives CASSILGRGAQLGELFF.